The rows below give T cell receptor beta chains drawn from one sample of a study of blood T cell repertoires in COVID-19. TCRdb's table, derived via immunoSEQ multiplex PCR, lists solely in-frame clones and lacks some. The profile shows about 160,000 clones, around 80% of them singletons. The sequencing sample was made of PBMCs or T cells enriched from blood (not recorded which). All receptors derive from a woman aged 55 to 70 who had recovered from COVID-19. The CDR3 runs from the conserved cysteine through the conserved F or W. The D gene is left open where the match is weak. Clone sizes are given selectively: once, few, many, or a class where the clone is expanded.

TRBJ1-5 | TRBV19 | NA | TRBD1 | TGTGCCAGTAGTATAGACGTCGGACAGGGGAATCAGCCCCAGCATTTT | CASSIDVGQGNQPQHF
TRBJ1-1 | TRBV30 | NA | NA | TGTGCCTGGACCGGGTCTCTTCTGAACACTGAAGCTTTCTTT | CAWTGSLLNTEAFF
TRBJ2-7 | TRBV11-2 | NA | NA | TGTGCCAGCAGCTTAGATTCCCTAGAATACGAGCAGTACTTC | CASSLDSLEYEQYF
TRBJ1-1 | TRBV5-1 | NA | NA | TGCGCCAGCAGCCCCGGGGATAAAGCTTTCTTT | CASSPGDKAFF
TRBJ2-1 | TRBV3-1/TRBV3-2 | NA | NA | TGTGCCAGCAGCCAAGATCGCGGGGGCCCCTACAATGAGCAGTTCTTC | CASSQDRGGPYNEQFF
TRBJ1-6 | TRBV27 | NA | NA | TGTGCCAGCAGCCCAGGGAGGGGACATAGAGATTCACCCCTCCACTTT | CASSPGRGHRDSPLHF
TRBJ1-2 | TRBV12-3/TRBV12-4 | NA | NA | TGTGCCAGCAGTTTAGGCGGTGGCTACACCTTC | CASSLGGGYTF
TRBJ2-1 | TRBV5-1 | NA | TRBD1 | TGCGCCAGCAGCTTCTACAGGGGGTTCGACAATGAGCAGTTCTTC | CASSFYRGFDNEQFF
TRBJ2-7 | TRBV13 | NA | TRBD1 | TGTGCCAGCAGCCAAACAGGGGGCGTCTACGAGCAGTACTTC | CASSQTGGVYEQYF
TRBJ2-3 | TRBV7-8 | NA | NA | TGTGCCAGCAGCTTACTAGCTTATACAGATACGCAGTATTTT | CASSLLAYTDTQYF
TRBJ1-1 | TRBV18 | NA | TRBD1 | TGTGCCAGCTCATCCCAACAGGGGGCGGACACTGAAGCTTTCTTT | CASSSQQGADTEAFF
TRBJ2-1 | TRBV2 | NA | NA | TGTGCCAGCAGTGTTAATAATGAGCAGTTCTTC | CASSVNNEQFF
TRBJ1-4 | TRBV30 | NA | NA | TGTGCCTGCCTCGCGGGCGGATTTAATGAAAAACTGTTTTTT | CACLAGGFNEKLFF
TRBJ1-2 | TRBV24-1 | NA | NA | TGTGCCACCGCGGGTGGGGGGGAAGATGGGTATGGCTACACCTTC | CATAGGGEDGYGYTF
TRBJ2-1 | TRBV7-2 | NA | TRBD2 | TGTGCCAGCAGCTTAAGATCCGGGACTAGCGGAACCAATGAGCAGTTCTTC | CASSLRSGTSGTNEQFF
TRBJ2-5 | TRBV4-1 | many | NA | TGCGCCAGCAGCCAAGAAGCAGGCCCGGCGGGAGAGACCCAGTACTTC | CASSQEAGPAGETQYF
TRBJ2-2 | TRBV7-3 | NA | TRBD2 | TGTGCCAGCAGCCCAGGGACTATTAACACCGGGGAGCTGTTTTTT | CASSPGTINTGELFF
TRBJ2-7 | TRBV2 | NA | NA | TGTGCCAGCATGGGGGCCGGCTCCTACGAGCAGTACTTC | CASMGAGSYEQYF
TRBJ2-7 | TRBV9 | NA | TRBD1 | TGTGCCAGCAGCGTTCGGACAGGGGACTCCTACGAGCAGTACTTC | CASSVRTGDSYEQYF
TRBJ1-2 | TRBV19 | NA | NA | TGTGCCAGTAGTACGAATCTCCGGGACTATGGCTACACCTTC | CASSTNLRDYGYTF
TRBJ2-5 | TRBV5-4 | NA | TRBD2 | TGTGCCAGCAGCTCCCTCTGGACTAGCGGGGGGGCCAGGGAGACCCAGTACTTC | CASSSLWTSGGARETQYF
TRBJ2-3 | TRBV27 | NA | TRBD2 | TGTGCCAGCAGTTTTAGTTCCTCAGCGGGGGGGCGGGTAGATACGCAGTATTTT | CASSFSSSAGGRVDTQYF
TRBJ1-4 | TRBV2 | NA | NA | TGTGCCAGCAGTAAAAACAGGGAGTTAGAAAAACTGTTTTTT | CASSKNRELEKLFF
TRBJ2-1 | TRBV3-1/TRBV3-2 | NA | NA | TGTGCCAGCAGCCAAGAGTGGGGGCCCTACAATGAGCAGTTCTTC | CASSQEWGPYNEQFF
TRBJ1-6 | TRBV6-5 | NA | TRBD1 | TGTGCCAGCACCAGACAGGGCTCGGATAATTCACCCCTCCACTTT | CASTRQGSDNSPLHF
TRBJ2-5 | TRBV6-1 | few | TRBD2 | TGTGCCAGCAATATACTAGCGGGGGTAGAGACCCAGTACTTC | CASNILAGVETQYF
TRBJ2-3 | TRBV6-6 | NA | NA | TGTGCCAGCAGTCAAATAGTCCCGGGACTTAAATCACGCTCAGATACGCAGTATTTT | CASSQIVPGLKSRSDTQYF
TRBJ1-2 | TRBV14 | NA | NA | TGTGCCAGCAGCCAAGTCGGGAACTATGGCTACACCTTC | CASSQVGNYGYTF
TRBJ2-7 | TRBV19 | NA | TRBD1 | TGTGCCAGTAGGGACAGGGGGCAAACCTACGAGCAGTACTTC | CASRDRGQTYEQYF
TRBJ1-4 | TRBV2 | NA | NA | TGTGCCAGCAGACAGGTTAATGAAAAACTGTTTTTT | CASRQVNEKLFF
TRBJ1-2 | TRBV30 | NA | NA | TGTGCCTGGAGTGTACATCGGGGGAACTATGGCTACACCTTC | CAWSVHRGNYGYTF
TRBJ2-1 | TRBV2 | once | TRBD1 | TGTGCCAGCAGGGACGAAGGGGGCAGTGGGTTCTTC | CASRDEGGSGFF
TRBJ1-1 | TRBV2 | few | NA | TGTGCCAGCAGAGGAGAGGGCCAGAACACTGAAGCTTTCTTT | CASRGEGQNTEAFF
TRBJ2-5 | TRBV12-3/TRBV12-4 | few | NA | TGTGCCAGCAGTCAGGACTGGCAAGAGACCCAGTACTTC | CASSQDWQETQYF
TRBJ2-5 | TRBV5-1 | NA | NA | TGCGCCAGCAGCTTGGCCTTGGGCCCAGAGACCCAGTACTTC | CASSLALGPETQYF
TRBJ1-4 | TRBV6-1 | NA | TRBD1 | TGTGCCAGCAGTGAAGCGCTGGCACAGGGGAAGGAAAAACTGTTTTTT | CASSEALAQGKEKLFF
TRBJ2-5 | TRBV6-4 | once | NA | TGTGCCAGCAACCAGCGGCGACCATCTCAAGAGACCCAGTACTTC | CASNQRRPSQETQYF
TRBJ1-2 | TRBV10-3 | once | TRBD1 | TGTGCCATCAGGAGACAGGGGTCTAACTATGGCTACACCTTC | CAIRRQGSNYGYTF
TRBJ2-3 | TRBV2 | NA | NA | TGTGCCAGCAGTGATATGGGGGGGGCCGCCGCAGATACGCAGTATTTT | CASSDMGGAAADTQYF
TRBJ2-5 | TRBV5-5 | NA | TRBD2 | TGTGCCAGCAATTCGGGACTAGCGGGGGGCCGGGTGGAGACCCAGTACTTC | CASNSGLAGGRVETQYF
TRBJ1-4 | TRBV19 | NA | NA | TGTGCCAGTAGTATGAGGCAGCTCCAAGAAAAACTGTTTTTT | CASSMRQLQEKLFF
TRBJ1-5 | TRBV2 | NA | TRBD1 | TGTGCCAGCAGCCGATCCGGGACAGGGGCCCAGCCCCAGCATTTT | CASSRSGTGAQPQHF
TRBJ1-5 | TRBV7-9 | NA | NA | TGTGCCACAACAGCTTATAGCAATCAGCCCCAGCATTTT | CATTAYSNQPQHF
TRBJ1-1 | TRBV11-2 | NA | TRBD1 | TGTGCCAGCAGCTCGACAGGGAAGGGGACTGAAGCTTTCTTT | CASSSTGKGTEAFF
TRBJ2-2 | TRBV3-1/TRBV3-2 | NA | TRBD1 | TGTGCCAGCAGCCAAGTTCAGGGGGCGACCGGGGAGCTGTTTTTT | CASSQVQGATGELFF
TRBJ2-7 | TRBV3-1/TRBV3-2 | NA | NA | TGTGCCAGCAGCCAAGCCAACTTGGTCTACGAGCAGTACTTC | CASSQANLVYEQYF
TRBJ2-7 | TRBV30 | NA | NA | TGTGCCTGGAGTGTACTGAGGGCCGCTAACCAGCAGTACTTC | CAWSVLRAANQQYF
TRBJ1-1 | TRBV7-2 | NA | NA | TGTGCCAGCAGCTTAGTTTCGGGAACTGAAGCTTTCTTT | CASSLVSGTEAFF
TRBJ1-1 | TRBV25-1 | few | TRBD1 | TGTGCCAGCAGGAAACAGGGGTTTGCTGAAGCTTTCTTT | CASRKQGFAEAFF
TRBJ1-5 | TRBV2 | NA | NA | TGTGCCAGCAGTATACGAGGTTCGTTCTATAGCAATCAGCCCCAGCATTTT | CASSIRGSFYSNQPQHF
TRBJ1-1 | TRBV6-4 | few | NA | TGTGCCAGCAGTGACCAGACAGGCTTCGAAGCTTTCTTT | CASSDQTGFEAFF
TRBJ2-7 | TRBV4-1 | NA | TRBD1 | TGCGCCAGCAGAGACAGGGGGGCCGAGCAGTACTTC | CASRDRGAEQYF
TRBJ1-2 | TRBV4-2 | NA | NA | TGTGCCAGCAGCCAACCTCCTAACTATGGCTACACCTTC | CASSQPPNYGYTF